Below are 27 T cell receptor beta chains sequenced from a single sample in a study of cytomegalovirus exposure and HLA in healthy donors. The PCR ran on 60 Vbeta and 13 Jbeta primers. Repertoires were generated with immunoSEQ multiplex PCR, while TCRdb's copy carries only in-frame clones and drops some. Among over 150,000 clones listed, about 72% were seen once. The sample taken for sequencing was PBMCs. The receptors stem from a man aged 60-69 years in good health and CMV-seronegative.

This rearrangement joins TRBV28 to TRBJ1-6; 8 positions match TRBD1. CDR3 length: 14 residues. V was clipped by 6 bases and J by 3 bases; unmatched bases: 1. Germline lookup yields CDR1 MDHEN and CDR2 SYDVKM. The CDR3 DNA sequence: TGTGCCAGCAGCACAGGGGGCTATAATTCACCCCTCCACTTT. It translates to CASSTGGYNSPLHF.

The chain uses TRBV2 and TRBJ1-3; 7 positions match TRBD1. This CDR3 has 14 amino acids. V dropped 6 bases and J dropped 1; count of bases not matched to a gene: 3. From germline, CDR1 is SNHLY and CDR2 FYNNEI. In DNA, the CDR3 is TGTGCCAGCAGGGAACAGGGGTCTGGAAACACCATATATTTT. It codes for CASREQGSGNTIYF.

CDR3 sequence (DNA): TGCGCCAGCAGCTCCCTCGGGGGGCTCGAGCAGTACTTC. This sequence encodes CASSSLGGLEQYF. The chain is built from TRBV5-1 and TRBJ2-7; maybe TRBD2 (7 bases). The V gene lost 3 bases and the J gene lost 6 bases, with 13 bases spanning the gap. Germline CDR1 and CDR2: SGHRS and YFSETQ. The CDR3 covers 13 residues.

This clone was observed once. The rearrangement links TRBV5-1 to TRBJ2-3, with TRBD1 as a possible D gene (7 bases). Germline loops: CDR1 SGHRS, CDR2 YFSETQ. Trimming shortened V by 0 bases and J by 1 base, and 12 bases separated the two germline ends. The CDR3 is 16 amino acids. CDR3 amino acids: CASSLEARGGTDTQYF. The CDR3 nucleotides read TGCGCCAGCAGCTTGGAGGCCAGGGGGGGCACAGATACGCAGTATTTT.

The V call is TRBV7-8, the J call TRBJ2-7; 8 bases map to TRBD1. This CDR3 is 14 amino acids long. Germline V gives CDR1 SGHVS, CDR2 FQNEAQ. The V segment lost 5 bases and the J segment 7 bases; nucleotides outside the gene matches: 10. Written as DNA, the CDR3 is TGTGCCAGCAGCACCGGGGACAGGTCACAGGAGCAGTACTTC. Translating it yields CASSTGDRSQEQYF.

As concerns this clone: A read error may produce the germline difference seen at one junction end. The chain combines TRBV7-9 with TRBJ1-2; 9 nucleotides align to TRBD1. CDR1 and CDR2 from the germline V gene are SEHNR and FQNEAQ (reference sequence). The CDR3 loop spans 13 amino acids. The CDR3 here is CSSSRQGGYGYTF. The CDR3, as DNA: TGTTCCAGCAGCCGACAGGGGGGCTATGGCTACACCTTC.

The V call is TRBV4-2, the J call TRBJ1-1; D may be TRBD1 (5 bases). Trimming pared 0 bases from V and 4 bases from J, leaving 15 bases between. CDR1 is LGHNA and CDR2 is YNFKEQ in the germline V gene. The CDR3 runs 16 residues. DNA for the CDR3: TGTGCCAGCAGCCAAGATCTGTGGGGCCTGGGCACTGAAGCTTTCTTT. Its protein product is CASSQDLWGLGTEAFF.

V and J are TRBV9 and TRBJ2-1; perhaps TRBD1 as D (6 bases). The CDR3 covers 16 residues. Germline CDR1 SGDLS, CDR2 YYNGEE. V lost 0 bases and J 3 bases, leaving 13 bases between the germline ends. The CDR3 nucleotides read TGTGCCAGCAGCGTAGCTCAAAGAGGGGGCTACAATGAGCAGTTCTTC. Translating it yields CASSVAQRGGYNEQFF.

As for this clone: The sample has other DNA sequences that encode this CDR3 too. This chain uses TRBV6-5 with TRBJ1-1, with D uncertain. V was clipped by 2 bases and J by 7 bases, with 8 bases between them. From germline, CDR1 is MNHEY and CDR2 SVGAGI. The CDR3 spans 12 residues. CDR3 residues: CASSYGEGEAFF. CDR3 sequence (DNA): TGTGCCAGCAGTTACGGGGAGGGTGAAGCTTTCTTT.

This clone was counted a few times. The germline gene is not matched at one end of the junction; a read error may be the cause. V and J are TRBV28 and TRBJ2-7; 7 bases map to TRBD1. Germline-derived CDR1 and CDR2 are MDHEN and SYDVKM. The CDR3 has 12 residues. CDR3 sequence: CASSLSGTVRDF. The CDR3 coding sequence is TGTGCCAGCAGTTTATCCGGGACAGTGCGCGACTTC.

The rearrangement links TRBV7-6 to TRBJ2-2; maybe TRBD2 (6 bases). V was cut by 4 bases and J by 6 bases, with 12 bases left in between. Looked up from germline, CDR1 is SGHVS and CDR2 is FNYEAQ. The CDR3 sequence is 14 residues long. The DNA for the CDR3 is TGTGCCAGCAGCTGGGGGACTCCGGCCGGGGAGCTGTTTTTT. Encoded protein: CASSWGTPAGELFF.

In this sample, this clone turned up once. The chain carries TRBV7-9 and TRBJ2-1; TRBD1 aligns across 11 bases. CDR3 size: 19 residues. V shed 5 bases and J 7 bases; nucleotides not matched to a gene: 19. Germline CDR1 is SEHNR and CDR2 is FQNEAQ (reference sequence). The CDR3, as DNA: TGTGCCAGCAGCACTAGCTTATACGGACAGGGGGCGAGGGGGAATGAGCAGTTCTTC. Translating it yields CASSTSLYGQGARGNEQFF.

The chain uses TRBV5-1 and TRBJ1-5, with 7 bases matching TRBD1. This CDR3 comprises 14 residues. V lost 0 bases, J lost 5 bases, and 2 bases stayed unmatched. Germline CDR1 and CDR2: SGHRS and YFSETQ. The CDR3 bases are TGCGCCAGCAGCTTGGACGGACAGGATCAGCCCCAGCATTTT. It specifies CASSLDGQDQPQHF.

This clone was counted a few times. This sequence joins TRBV9 and TRBJ2-2, with 7 bases fitting TRBD2. The length of the CDR3 is 16 residues. Trimming at V came to 0 bases and at J to 3 bases, leaving 5 bases not matched to a gene. The germline gives CDR1 SGDLS, CDR2 YYNGEE. DNA of the CDR3: TGTGCCAGCAGCGTAGATGTTGCGGGGGACACCGGGGAGCTGTTTTTT. It yields the protein CASSVDVAGDTGELFF.

The rearrangement joins TRBV5-1 to TRBJ1-4; 7 nucleotides match TRBD1. This CDR3 spans 14 amino acids. The junction had 5 bases not matched to a gene; V was cut back by 7 bases and J by 2 bases. Per the germline V gene, CDR1 is SGHRS and CDR2 is YFSETQ. This CDR3 reads CASGTAGTNEKLFF. In DNA, the CDR3 is TGCGCCAGCGGGACAGCCGGCACTAATGAAAAACTGTTTTTT.

V and J are TRBV6-1 and TRBJ2-7; D perhaps matches TRBD2 (5 bases). From germline, CDR1 is MNHNS and CDR2 SASEGT. CDR3 length equals 15 residues. The V and J ends lost 1 base and 1 base respectively, with 11 bases between them. CDR3 in amino acids: CASSEDPSLSYEQYF. CDR3 nucleotides: TGTGCCAGCAGTGAAGACCCTAGCCTTTCCTACGAGCAGTACTTC.

This clone is a singleton in its sample. This chain connects TRBV18 to TRBJ2-7; no definite D call. Germline-derived CDR1 and CDR2 are KGHSH and LQKENI. The CDR3 contains 12 residues. V was pared by 5 bases and J by 4 bases, with 9 bases between. The CDR3 coding sequence is TGTGCCAGCTCATCAACCGCGTACGAGCAGTACTTC. Its protein product is CASSSTAYEQYF.

This clone was seen a few times. The V and J genes are TRBV5-1 and TRBJ1-1, with D possibly TRBD1 on 5 matching bases. Germline CDR1 is SGHRS and CDR2 is YFSETQ. The CDR3 is 14 residues long. The germline V and J ends were trimmed by 1 base and 2 bases, with 9 bases remaining between them. The CDR3 region is CASSLSQGNTEAFF. The CDR3 DNA is TGCGCCAGCAGCTTGAGTCAGGGTAACACTGAAGCTTTCTTT.

Only a few counts were recorded for this clone. The chain links TRBV30 to TRBJ1-2, with a weak D call TRBD1 (6 bases). The CDR3 is 12 residues long. Trimming stripped 2 bases from V and 4 bases from J, with 8 bases between. Germline V gene data show CDR1 as GTSNPN and CDR2 as SVGIG (reference sequence). CDR3 bases: TGTGCCTGGAGTTGGGACACCTATGGCTACACCTTC. Translating gives CAWSWDTYGYTF. Full variable domain (rest looked up from reference TRBV30 and TRBJ1-2): SQTIHQWPATLVQPVGSPLSLECTVEGTSNPNLYWYRQAAGRGLQLLFYSVGIGQISSEVPQNLSASRPQDRQFILSSKKLLLSDSGFYLCAWSWDTYGYTFGSGTRLTVV.

This clone was seen a few times. The J gene is TRBJ2-6, the V gene TRBV27; D is possibly TRBD1 (6 bases). The CDR3 sequence is 15 residues long. V was trimmed by 3 bases and J by 2 bases, leaving 8 bases between them. Germline CDR1 MNHEY, CDR2 SMNVEV (reference sequence). The CDR3 DNA sequence: TGTGCCAGCAGTTTCGGACAGCCTGGGGCCAACGTCCTGACTTTC. This encodes CASSFGQPGANVLTF. Drawing the rest from reference TRBV27 and TRBJ2-6, the complete variable domain is EAQVTQNPRYLITVTGKKLTVTCSQNMNHEYMSWYRQDPGLGLRQIYYSMNVEVTDKGDVPEGYKVSRKEKRNFPLILESPSPNQTSLYFCASSFGQPGANVLTFGAGSRLTVL.

The chain uses TRBV28 and TRBJ2-7, with no clear D. Germline loops: CDR1 MDHEN, CDR2 SYDVKM. The V end lost 2 bases, the J end lost 6 bases, and 2 bases lay between the germline ends. The CDR3 runs 10 residues. The CDR3 region is CASSLREQYF. CDR3 DNA: TGTGCCAGCAGTTTACGCGAGCAGTACTTC.

The CDR3 loop is CASASEGRGRRADTQYF. The DNA for the CDR3 is TGCGCCAGCGCCAGCGAAGGTCGCGGGCGGCGGGCGGATACGCAGTATTTT. V gene TRBV5-1 combines with J gene TRBJ2-3; a weak D match, TRBD2 (5 bases). The CDR3 spans 17 residues. CDR1 and CDR2 (germline): SGHRS, YFSETQ. V lost 7 bases, J lost 6 bases, and 27 bases lay in between.

J is TRBJ2-5 and V is TRBV9, with 14 bases identical to TRBD2. The germline CDR1 and CDR2 sequences are SGDLS and YYNGEE. There are 18 residues in the CDR3. V was clipped by 3 bases and J by 0 bases; unmatched bases: 7. This CDR3 is CASSAGLAGALYQETQYF. The CDR3 nucleotides are TGTGCCAGCAGCGCGGGACTAGCGGGGGCCCTATACCAAGAGACCCAGTACTTC. The full variable domain, rest sourced from reference TRBV9 and TRBJ2-5, is DSGVTQTPKHLITATGQRVTLRCSPRSGDLSVYWYQQSLDQGLQFLIQYYNGEERAKGNILERFSAQQFPDLHSELNLSSLELGDSALYFCASSAGLAGALYQETQYFGPGTRLLVL.

The chain is built from TRBV5-4 and TRBJ2-7; tentative D call: TRBD1 (6 bases). The CDR3 is 15 residues long. Per germline, CDR1 SGHNT and CDR2 YYREEE (reference sequence). Trimming removed 2 bases from V and 6 bases from J, with 18 bases in between. CDR3 DNA: TGTGCCAGCAGCTTCTCAGGGGCGCAGGAGTCCGAGCAGTACTTC. Encoded protein: CASSFSGAQESEQYF.

This chain connects TRBV4-1 to TRBJ1-2; 8 positions agree with TRBD1. This CDR3 has 13 amino acids. In germline, CDR1 is MGHRA, CDR2 YSYEKL. Trimming took 6 bases from V and 4 from J; bases not matched to a gene: 4. CDR3 amino acids: CASSLGTGYGYTF. CDR3 nucleotides: TGCGCCAGCAGTCTCGGGACAGGCTATGGCTACACCTTC.

This clone was found a few times. The chain employs TRBV15 and TRBJ1-5; 9 bases are shared with TRBD1. Trimming cost V 5 bases and J 2 bases; bases outside gene matches: 7. From germline, CDR1 is LNHNV and CDR2 YYDKDF (reference sequence). The CDR3 runs 16 residues. This CDR3 reads CATSAGGQGGNQPQHF. Written as DNA, the CDR3 is TGTGCCACCAGCGCCGGGGGACAGGGCGGCAATCAGCCCCAGCATTTT.

The gene calls are TRBV28 and TRBJ1-5; D is unresolved. The length of the CDR3 is 16 residues. Looked up from germline, CDR1 is MDHEN and CDR2 is SYDVKM. CDR3 nucleotide sequence: TGTGCTGGGTCGGGCAGCGGCTCCTATAGCAATCAGCCCCAGCATTTT. Amino acid sequence: CAGSGSGSYSNQPQHF.